This T cell receptor beta chain originates from a study of shared clonotypes between healthy human individuals. Sequencing was performed with immunoSEQ multiplex PCR; in TCRdb, only in-frame clones are kept and a portion is missing. The sample lists 2 million to 3 million clones, 93% occurring once. Deletions cut 5 bases from V and 2 bases from J, with 12 bases between. Germline V gene lookup returns CDR1 SGHTA and CDR2 FQGNSA. The CDR3 has 15 residues. This clone has only a few counts. The donors, healthy adults who were HIV-negative, had experienced no recent acute infections or vaccinations. The chain recombines TRBV7-2 with TRBJ2-2, with D perhaps matching TRBD1 (6 bases). This TCR came from a young man in good health. Some clones in this sample may be carry-over from other donors' samples. Material: naive CD4+ T cells from PBMCs. The subset denotes: CD45RA+ positively selected. The CDR3 DNA sequence: TGTGCCAGCAGCCCCGGGACACAAAACACCGGGGAGCTGTTTTTT. It yields the protein CASSPGTQNTGELFF.